This TCR beta chain was recorded in a study of shared clonotypes between healthy human individuals. Study results and limitations: A small donor pool kept down the genetic and exposure-history diversity that was represented. Several donors showed sharing of 4.5% to 5% of naive CD4 clonotypes.

Germline V gives CDR1 MNHEY, CDR2 SMNVEV (reference sequence). Trimming left V 5 bases short and J 2 bases short, with 13 bases between. This CDR3 region has 16 residues. All of the donors resided in Nashville, Tennessee, and each was a Caucasian adult. Comments on this clone: Its antigen is not known.

The authors split each subset's genomic DNA evenly across several immunoSEQ plates. Profiling relied on immunoSEQ multiplex PCR, and the TCRdb table lists in-frame clones only, not all of them. The sample carries some 1 million clones, around four fifths recorded once. The chain joins TRBV27 to TRBJ2-6; D possibly uses TRBD1 or TRBD2 (5 bases each). Material for sequencing was memory CD4+ T cells sorted from blood. Subset here: CD45RA-negative fraction. This sequence originates from a man aged 18 to 29 in good health. This CDR3 reads CASSRRQGAGANVLTF. The CDR3, as DNA: TGTGCCAGCAGTCGCCGGCAGGGAGCTGGGGCCAACGTCCTGACTTTC. Based on the CDR3 plus reference TRBV27 and TRBJ2-6, the full variable domain is EAQVTQNPRYLITVTGKKLTVTCSQNMNHEYMSWYRQDPGLGLRQIYYSMNVEVTDKGDVPEGYKVSRKEKRNFPLILESPSPNQTSLYFCASSRRQGAGANVLTFGAGSRLTVL.